Presented here are 22 T cell receptor beta chains from one specimen sequenced in a study of control samples from healthy donors and cancer patients. Using immunoSEQ multiplex PCR, the repertoire was profiled, and TCRdb retains in-frame clones only, with some absent. This repertoire includes 150,000 to 200,000 clones. Input material: blood. The source of these receptors is a woman younger than 45 in good health.

The gene calls are TRBV5-1 and TRBJ2-3, with TRBD2 as a possible D gene (6 bases). The V gene's germline CDR1 is SGHRS and CDR2 YFSETQ. This CDR3 region has 17 residues. Trimming took 1 base from V and 5 from J, leaving 20 bases between them. CDR3 region: CASSLSGTLYFGDTQYF. The CDR3 region has the DNA TGCGCCAGCAGCTTGAGTGGGACTCTTTATTTTGGAGATACGCAGTATTTT.

For the CDR3, the DNA is TGTGCCAGCAGCGTAGATAGTCGGTCCGGGACAGGAGCCGGCGATTATGGCTACACCTTC. Its translation is CASSVDSRSGTGAGDYGYTF. This chain connects TRBV9 to TRBJ1-2; 8 bases map to TRBD1. Germline CDR1 is SGDLS and CDR2 is YYNGEE. J gave up 5 bases and V 0 bases, and 21 bases lay outside the gene matches. This CDR3 spans 20 amino acids. The full variable domain, its missing parts supplied by reference TRBV9 and TRBJ1-2, is DSGVTQTPKHLITATGQRVTLRCSPRSGDLSVYWYQQSLDQGLQFLIQYYNGEERAKGNILERFSAQQFPDLHSELNLSSLELGDSALYFCASSVDSRSGTGAGDYGYTFGSGTRLTVV.

The rearrangement uses TRBV29-1 and TRBJ1-1; no definite D call. Germline V gene data show CDR1 as SQVTM and CDR2 as ANQGSEA. This CDR3 spans 15 amino acids. V was shortened by 0 bases and J by 2 bases, with 13 bases between the two germline ends. CDR3 amino acids: CSVEDLRGVNTEAFF. The CDR3, as DNA: TGCAGCGTTGAAGATTTACGGGGAGTAAACACTGAAGCTTTCTTT.

The V call is TRBV19, the J call TRBJ2-5; D uncertain. Germline CDR1 LNHDA, CDR2 SQIVND (reference sequence). Trimming removed 6 bases from V and 2 bases from J, with 10 bases in between. CDR3 length: 13 amino acids. CDR3 nucleotides: TGTGCCAGTAGGTCGGCAGATCAAGAGACCCAGTACTTC. This translates into CASRSADQETQYF.

The chain is built from TRBV4-1 and TRBJ1-1; a weak D match, TRBD1 (5 bases). Germline V gene data show CDR1 as MGHRA and CDR2 as YSYEKL. This CDR3 has 15 residues. Trimming stripped 1 base from V and 5 bases from J, with 14 bases between. DNA for the CDR3: TGCGCCAGCAGCCAAGGGTCATCGGGGGTAACTGAAGCTTTCTTT. Translated, it gives CASSQGSSGVTEAFF.

CDR3 sequence reads: CAISESFTRGRGANTEAFF. The CDR3 DNA is TGTGCCATCAGTGAGTCTTTTACGAGAGGGAGAGGGGCTAACACTGAAGCTTTCTTT. The rearrangement links TRBV10-3 to TRBJ1-1; D may be TRBD1 (5 bases). The V gene's germline CDR1 is ENHRY and CDR2 SYGVKD. The CDR3 contains 19 residues. V was clipped by 0 bases and J by 2 bases, with 22 bases between them.

This sequence joins TRBV27 and TRBJ2-3; weak D call: TRBD2 (5 bases). CDR1 is MNHEY and CDR2 is SMNVEV in the germline V gene (reference sequence). Trimming shortened V by 5 bases and J by 1 base, and 16 bases separated the two germline ends. The CDR3 has 16 amino acids. CDR3 sequence reads: CASSTWKERGTDTQYF. The DNA for the CDR3 is TGTGCCAGCAGTACCTGGAAGGAGAGGGGCACAGATACGCAGTATTTT.

The chain is built from TRBV7-8 and TRBJ1-1, with 7 bases identical to TRBD1. V lost 6 bases to trimming and J lost 1 base; unmatched junction nucleotides: 5. CDR3 size: 14 residues. Germline V gene sequence: CDR1 SGHVS, CDR2 FQNEAQ. CDR3 sequence: CASRGGDRNTEAFF. The CDR3 nucleotides read TGTGCCAGCAGGGGGGGGGACAGGAACACTGAAGCTTTCTTT.

Written as DNA, the CDR3 is TGTGCCAGCGATTCCTCGGGGACAGGGGGGGTTCTTTTCCACTTT. This encodes CASDSSGTGGVLFHF. The genes are TRBV28 and TRBJ1-6, with 11 bases lining up with TRBD1. The CDR3 contains 15 residues. Per germline, CDR1 MDHEN and CDR2 SYDVKM. After removal of 8 bases from V and 17 bases from J, the junction contained 17 bases not matched to a gene.

The J gene is TRBJ2-3, the V gene TRBV7-3; the D is unclear. The CDR3 consists of 14 residues. Germline CDR1 reads SGHTA; CDR2 reads FQGTGA. V lost 1 base and J lost 5, with 10 bases in between. The CDR3 sequence is CASSLSGGGDTQYF. The DNA of the CDR3 is TGTGCCAGCAGCTTAAGCGGCGGCGGAGATACGCAGTATTTT.

The chain links TRBV5-1 to TRBJ2-2; D is unclear. V lost 2 bases and J 5 bases, leaving 10 bases between the germline ends. This CDR3 contains 14 residues. Per germline, CDR1 SGHRS and CDR2 YFSETQ. Here the CDR3 DNA reads TGCGCCAGCAGCTTCACAGTGGGTACCGGGGAGCTGTTTTTT. Encoded protein: CASSFTVGTGELFF.

V usage is TRBV18 and J usage is TRBJ1-1; 11 bases agree with TRBD1. V dropped 2 bases and J dropped 1; count of bases not matched to a gene: 3. Per germline, CDR1 KGHSH and CDR2 LQKENI. The CDR3 runs to 16 residues. The CDR3 bases are TGTGCCAGCTCACCAGGGACAGGGGGAGGGAACACTGAAGCTTTCTTT. It yields the protein CASSPGTGGGNTEAFF.

The chain uses TRBV4-3 and TRBJ2-1; D possibly corresponds to TRBD2 (5 bases). Germline lookup yields CDR1 LGHNA and CDR2 YSLEER. The CDR3 loop spans 14 amino acids. V shed 4 bases and J shed 8 bases, with 15 bases lying between them. CDR3 region: CASSPGMGLDEQFF. CDR3 sequence (DNA): TGCGCCAGCAGCCCGGGGATGGGTCTAGATGAGCAGTTCTTC.

The gene calls are TRBV6-6 and TRBJ1-1; D call uncertain. Germline V gene data show CDR1 as MNHNY and CDR2 as SVGAGI (reference sequence). The CDR3 spans 11 residues. Between the trimmed V and J ends, which lost 6 bases and 5 bases, there was a span of 7 bases. DNA of the CDR3: TGTGCCAGCAGCCCGAATACTGAAGCTTTCTTT. Its translation: CASSPNTEAFF.

This chain links TRBV9 with TRBJ2-7; D possibly corresponds to TRBD2 (6 bases). The CDR3 consists of 11 residues. V lost 3 bases, J lost 6 bases, and 7 bases lay in between. CDR1 and CDR2 (germline): SGDLS, YYNGEE. This CDR3 reads CASSAEGEQYF. CDR3 DNA: TGTGCCAGCAGCGCGGAGGGCGAGCAGTACTTC.

The rearrangement joins TRBV28 to TRBJ1-1; D ambiguous. V was cut by 2 bases and J by 0 bases, with 7 bases left in between. Germline V lookup: CDR1 MDHEN, CDR2 SYDVKM. The CDR3 is made up of 14 amino acids. The CDR3 loop reads CASSLTRMNTEAFF. CDR3 sequence (DNA): TGTGCCAGCAGTTTAACTCGCATGAACACTGAAGCTTTCTTT.

The rearrangement links TRBV9 to TRBJ1-1, with TRBD1 identical over 10 bases. CDR1 SGDLS and CDR2 YYNGEE come from the germline V gene. The CDR3 consists of 13 residues. Unmatched junction bases numbered 8, after V lost 4 bases and J lost 11 bases. The CDR3 nucleotides read TGTGCCAGCAGCACAGGACAGGGGGAGAGGGCTTTCTTT. Its translation is CASSTGQGERAFF.

The rearrangement uses TRBV11-2 and TRBJ2-5; maybe TRBD1 (6 bases). Trimming stripped 0 bases from V and 4 bases from J, with 15 bases between. Germline lookup yields CDR1 SGHAT and CDR2 FQNNGV. The CDR3 has 16 amino acids. The CDR3 nucleotides are TGTGCCAGCAGCTTAGAGTGGGGGCAGCGAGGAGAGACCCAGTACTTC. Amino acid sequence: CASSLEWGQRGETQYF.

The chain joins TRBV4-1 to TRBJ2-7, with 10 bases identical to TRBD2. From germline, CDR1 is MGHRA and CDR2 YSYEKL. V lost 1 base to trimming and J lost 6 bases; unmatched junction nucleotides: 12. The CDR3 is 17 amino acids. In DNA, the CDR3 is TGCGCCAGCAGCCAAGCTTTAGGAGGACTAGCGGCATCCGAGCAGTACTTC. Amino acids: CASSQALGGLAASEQYF.

The chain has TRBV7-3 and TRBJ2-1, with D possibly TRBD2 on 5 matching bases. The CDR3 is made up of 15 amino acids. CDR1 SGHTA and CDR2 FQGTGA come from the germline V gene. V gave up 4 bases and J gave up 4 bases, with 14 bases separating them. The CDR3 sequence: CASSSEPGVYNEQFF. The CDR3 nucleotides are TGTGCCAGCAGCTCAGAACCCGGGGTGTACAATGAGCAGTTCTTC. Full variable domain (missing parts from reference TRBV7-3 and TRBJ2-1): GAGVSQTPSNKVTEKGKYVELRCDPISGHTALYWYRQSLGQGPEFLIYFQGTGAADDSGLPNDRFFAVRPEGSVSTLKIQRTERGDSAVYLCASSSEPGVYNEQFFGPGTRLTVL.

This chain uses TRBV7-3 with TRBJ1-1; D is possibly TRBD1 (6 bases). V shed 1 base and J shed 1 base, with 10 bases lying between them. The germline V gene encodes CDR1 SGHTA and CDR2 FQGTGA. This CDR3 region has 15 residues. As DNA, the CDR3 is TGTGCCAGCAGCTTAAGCGGGGGGCAGAACACTGAAGCTTTCTTT. Translated, it gives CASSLSGGQNTEAFF.

This rearrangement joins TRBV27 to TRBJ1-1; D is uncertain. V was shortened by 3 bases and J by 1 base, with 12 bases between the two germline ends. CDR3 length: 15 residues. Germline V gene sequence: CDR1 MNHEY, CDR2 SMNVEV (reference sequence). The CDR3 loop is CASSLRSGSNTEAFF. Here the CDR3 DNA reads TGTGCCAGCAGTTTGAGGTCAGGCTCGAACACTGAAGCTTTCTTT.